This section outlines one T cell receptor beta chain sequence together with its context. The antigen is undetermined. The data are from a study of blood T cells in healthy people across ages. Study-level results: Both higher diversity and more naive CD4+ cells marked long-lived donors when set against aged donors.

The use of a sample-barcoded 5' primer and a J-beta primer mix characterized a second PCR of about 6 to 11 cycles. TCRdb redid the calling of the 5' RACE reads with MiXCR, one entry per CDR3 protein. The table records approximately 800,000 distinct CDR3 sequences, about 48% of them present only once. V shed 6 bases and J shed 5 bases, with 20 bases lying between them. Germline CDR1 and CDR2: MGHDK and SYGVNS. The CDR3 extends over 16 amino acids. PBMCs numbering at least 6.5 million were isolated per sample. The sequencing sample was made of blood. The receptor comes from a man aged 80 or over in good health. The V gene is TRBV25-1, the J gene TRBJ1-3; maybe TRBD1 (5 bases). The CDR3 nucleotides read TGTGCCAGCAGAAATGGGGCTGGATCCCTCCGAAACACCATATATTTT. Protein product: CASRNGAGSLRNTIYF. Based on the CDR3 plus reference TRBV25-1 and TRBJ1-3, the full variable domain is EADIYQTPRYLVIGTGKKITLECSQTMGHDKMYWYQQDPGMELHLIHYSYGVNSTEKGDLSSESTVSRIRTEHFPLTLESARPSHTSQYLCASRNGAGSLRNTIYFGEGSWLTVV.